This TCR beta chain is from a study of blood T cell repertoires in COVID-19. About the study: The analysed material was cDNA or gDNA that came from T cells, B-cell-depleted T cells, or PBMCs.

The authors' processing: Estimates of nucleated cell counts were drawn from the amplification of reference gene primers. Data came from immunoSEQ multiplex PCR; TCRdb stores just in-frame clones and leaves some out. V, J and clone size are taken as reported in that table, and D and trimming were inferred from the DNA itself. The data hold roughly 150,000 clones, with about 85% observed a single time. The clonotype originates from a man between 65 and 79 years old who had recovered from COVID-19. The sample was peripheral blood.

The CDR3 bases are TGTGCCAGCAGCCAGGGGGCTAGCGGAGGGGGGGTTTGGAATGAGCAGTTCTTC. As protein: CASSQGASGGGVWNEQFF. The gene calls are TRBV3-1 (or the pseudogene TRBV3-2) and TRBJ2-1, with a tentative D call TRBD2 (7 bases). The CDR3 is made up of 18 amino acids. Trimming removed 3 bases at V and 7 bases at J, with 25 bases between. Germline values: CDR1 LGHDT, CDR2 YNNKEL (reference sequence).